One sample yielded the 13 T cell receptor beta chains listed below, sequenced in a study of post-analysis software for immune sequencing data. Unique molecular identifiers were present in the TCR beta cDNA libraries. TCRdb recomputed calls from the PCR reads with MiXCR, one row per CDR3 protein. The data show hundreds of thousands of distinct CDR3 sequences, roughly 45% seen once. No antigen is known for these receptors. General study points: TRBV segments more frequent in patients than in controls numbered five and included TRBV5-6, TRBV5-1 and TRBV20-1.

Input material: blood. Receptors were obtained from a girl aged 5-17 years with multiple sclerosis.

In this sample, this clonotype turned up a few times. The V and J genes are TRBV6-2 or TRBV6-3 and TRBJ2-7; unclear D gene. Germline values: CDR1 MNHEY, CDR2 SVGEGT. Deletions cut 0 bases from V and 3 bases from J, with 12 bases between. This CDR3 has 15 amino acids. CDR3 in amino acids: CASSYSVVNLYEQYF. The DNA for the CDR3 is TGTGCCAGCAGTTACTCGGTGGTCAACCTCTACGAGCAGTACTTC.

The chain recombines TRBV7-3 with TRBJ1-5, with D perhaps TRBD1 (5 bases). V was clipped by 5 bases and J by 4 bases, with 9 bases between them. This CDR3 has 13 amino acids. CDR1 and CDR2 (germline): SGHTA, FQGTGA. The CDR3 here is CASSPGHNQPQHF. In DNA, the CDR3 is TGTGCCAGCAGCCCCGGACATAATCAGCCCCAGCATTTT.

The chain joins TRBV5-1 to TRBJ2-1, with 12 bases identical to TRBD2. The CDR3 runs to 13 residues. Germline V gene sequence: CDR1 SGHRS, CDR2 YFSETQ. V lost 5 bases, J lost 6 bases, and 0 bases stayed unmatched. The CDR3: CASRGLAGNEQFF. The CDR3, as DNA: TGCGCCAGCAGGGGACTAGCGGGCAATGAGCAGTTCTTC.

This rearrangement joins TRBV4-1 to TRBJ2-3; 10 positions match TRBD2. Germline V gene sequence: CDR1 MGHRA, CDR2 YSYEKL. The CDR3 contains 18 residues. Losses at the gene ends were 1 base for V and 3 bases for J; bases not matched to a gene: 10. The CDR3: CASSQATLAGLLTDTQYF. The CDR3 bases are TGCGCCAGCAGCCAAGCAACACTAGCGGGACTTCTGACAGATACGCAGTATTTT.

J is TRBJ2-1 and V is TRBV28; 7 nucleotides match TRBD2. CDR3 length: 16 amino acids. Germline CDR1 reads MDHEN; CDR2 reads SYDVKM. Trimming took 3 bases from V and 4 from J; bases not matched to a gene: 9. This chain's CDR3 is CASSFQGGIIYNEQFF. CDR3 nucleotide sequence: TGTGCCAGCAGTTTTCAGGGAGGGATAATTTACAATGAGCAGTTCTTC.

This clonotype was detected a few times. V gene TRBV20-1 combines with J gene TRBJ2-5; 14 nucleotides agree with TRBD2. Germline CDR1 DFQATT, CDR2 SNEGSKA (reference sequence). Losses at the gene ends were 0 bases for V and 2 bases for J; bases not matched to a gene: 5. The CDR3 is 17 amino acids. The CDR3 coding sequence is TGCAGTGCTAGAGAGGGGACTAGCGGGAGTTGGCAAGAGACCCAGTACTTC. Translating it yields CSAREGTSGSWQETQYF.

The chain combines TRBV12-3 or TRBV12-4 with TRBJ2-5; D is possibly TRBD1 (6 bases). V lost 5 bases and J lost 1, with 11 bases in between. This CDR3 is built from 14 residues. The CDR3 here is CASSPGDIQETQYF. CDR3 nucleotides: TGTGCCAGCAGTCCTGGGGACATCCAAGAGACCCAGTACTTC.

J is TRBJ2-4 and V is TRBV4-2, with 9 bases that match TRBD2. The DNA end lines up better with TRBJ2-7; the J call may be wrong. The germline gives CDR1 LGHNA, CDR2 YNFKEQ. The CDR3 totals 15 residues. The CDR3 protein is CASSQVSGRINEQYF. DNA of the CDR3: TGTGCCAGCAGCCAGGTTAGCGGGAGAATCAACGAGCAGTACTTC.

This clonotype has just a few counts. The rearrangement joins TRBV5-1 to TRBJ2-1, with D unclear. This CDR3 region has 14 residues. In germline, CDR1 is SGHRS, CDR2 YFSETQ. V was shortened by 4 bases and J by 1 base, with 9 bases between the two germline ends. The CDR3 DNA reads as TGCGCCAGCAGCACGGATGTATCCTACAATGAGCAGTTCTTC. Translating it yields CASSTDVSYNEQFF.

The genes are TRBV7-2 and TRBJ2-7; D may correspond to TRBD1 or TRBD2 (5 bases each). The CDR3 spans 13 residues. Trimming took 4 bases from V and 2 from J, leaving 9 bases between them. Germline CDR1 and CDR2: SGHTA and FQGNSA. CDR3 loop: CASSWGRTYEQYF. DNA for the CDR3: TGTGCCAGCAGCTGGGGACGGACCTACGAGCAGTACTTC.

The rearrangement joins TRBV12-3 or TRBV12-4 to TRBJ2-1, with D perhaps matching TRBD2 (6 bases). V dropped 5 bases and J dropped 3 bases, with 14 bases sitting between them. The CDR3 loop spans 15 amino acids. CDR3 nucleotide sequence: TGTGCCAGCAGTCAGGAGGGAGCGGTCTACAATGAGCAGTTCTTC. This encodes CASSQEGAVYNEQFF.

This clonotype showed up just a few times. This chain connects TRBV13 to TRBJ2-7; 9 positions match TRBD1. CDR3 length equals 14 residues. With 4 bases clipped from V and 5 bases from J, the junction kept 6 bases outside the gene matches. Germline assignment: CDR1 PRHDT and CDR2 FYEKMQ (reference sequence). The CDR3 region has the DNA TGTGCCAGCAGCTCCGGGACAGGGATGAACGAGCAGTACTTC. Translation gives CASSSGTGMNEQYF.

The V call is TRBV20-1, the J call TRBJ2-4; TRBD1 agrees at 8 bases. The J call is uncertain, as TRBJ2-7 better fits the DNA end. This CDR3 contains 13 residues. Germline lookup yields CDR1 DFQATT and CDR2 SNEGSKA (reference sequence). The CDR3 DNA sequence: TGCAGTGCAGAAGGAGACAGGGGCGACGAGCAGTACTTC. It yields the protein CSAEGDRGDEQYF.